Shown below are 4 T cell receptor beta chains from a single sample sequenced in a study of blood T cells in healthy people across ages. It was with a sample-barcoded 5' primer and a J-beta primer mix that a second PCR of about 6 to 12 cycles was run. MiXCR was run by TCRdb on the 5' RACE reads, yielding one entry per CDR3 protein. In the table there are hundreds of thousands of distinct CDR3 sequences, about 37% of which are singletons. The sequenced sample was blood. All receptors derive from a man aged 18 to 30 in good health.

Worth noting for this clonotype: This clone may be a read error of a much larger clone one base away. The chain uses TRBV29-1 and TRBJ2-5; D gene unclear. From germline, CDR1 is SQVTM and CDR2 ANQGSEA. The CDR3 is made up of 14 amino acids. V was clipped by 8 bases and J by 2 bases, with 18 bases between them. In nucleotides, the CDR3 is TGCAGCCTGGTATGGGCGAACCAACAAGAGACCCAGTACTTC. It codes for CSLVWANQQETQYF.

This clonotype was seen many times. The rearrangement links TRBV12-3 or TRBV12-4 to TRBJ2-5, with 7 bases fitting TRBD2. V shed 6 bases, J shed 0 bases, and the junction held 10 bases outside the gene matches. This CDR3 is built from 16 residues. CDR3 loop: CASSTGDYLYQETQYF. The CDR3 region has the DNA TGTGCCAGCAGCACCGGGGACTACCTGTACCAAGAGACCCAGTACTTC.

This clonotype has just a few counts. The rearrangement joins TRBV7-9 to TRBJ2-5; the D gene is possibly TRBD2 (7 bases). Trimming removed 5 bases from V and 5 bases from J, with 12 bases in between. The CDR3 has 13 amino acids. Germline lookup yields CDR1 SEHNR and CDR2 FQNEAQ (reference sequence). The CDR3, as DNA: TGTGCCAGCAGCCCTGAGGGGGGGGAGACCCAGTACTTC. Amino acid sequence: CASSPEGGETQYF.

This clonotype occurred a few times. This chain uses TRBV7-2 with TRBJ2-2; 8 positions agree with TRBD2. In germline, CDR1 is SGHTA, CDR2 FQGNSA. The CDR3 loop spans 13 amino acids. V lost 8 bases and J lost 6; bases outside the gene matches: 5. CDR3 sequence (DNA): TGTGCCAGCCGGGAGGGGAAGGCCGGGGAGCTGTTTTTT. Amino acids: CASREGKAGELFF.